This is a list of T cell receptor beta chains from one sample in a study of T cells in Graves' hyperthyroidism and ophthalmopathy. In TCRdb, the multiplex PCR reads were re-called with MiXCR into one record per CDR3 protein. Here the sample spans roughly 560,000 distinct CDR3 sequences, roughly 15% being singletons. Sequenced sample: blood. The receptors come from a woman aged 40 to 50 with Graves' ophthalmopathy. Each CDR3 is given with its conserved first and last residue. A D gene is named only where the DNA matches it firmly. Clone size is stated in some rows and not others, as once, few, many or a class when expanded.

abundance,j_gene,v_gene,d_gene,len,CDR3nt,CDR3aa
-,TRBJ2-5,TRBV6-4,TRBD1,13,TGTGCCAGCAGCGGACAGGCCGGAGAGACCCAGTACTTC,CASSGQAGETQYF
-,TRBJ1-1,TRBV6-1,-,15,TGTGCCAGCAGTGAACCCTCCAGTAAAAGAACTGAAGCTTTCTTT,CASSEPSSKRTEAFF
-,TRBJ2-3,TRBV7-2,TRBD2,14,TGTGCCAGCAGCTATAGCGGGAGGTTTGATACGCAGTATTTT,CASSYSGRFDTQYF
many,TRBJ2-5,TRBV11-2,TRBD2,15,TGTGCCAGCAGCTTAGAAGGACTAGCTTGGGAGACCCAGTACTTC,CASSLEGLAWETQYF
many,TRBJ2-7,TRBV27,-,12,TGTGCCAGCTCAGACAGGTTTGACGAGCAGTACTTC,CASSDRFDEQYF
-,TRBJ1-5,TRBV3-1,-,14,TGTGCCAGCAGCCAAGGATGGGGGTTTCAGCCCCAGCATTTT,CASSQGWGFQPQHF
few,TRBJ1-1,TRBV14,-,18,TGTGCCAGCAGCCCCATAAGTTGGACAGTCATCAAGAACACTGAAGCTTTCTTT,CASSPISWTVIKNTEAFF
many,TRBJ1-5,TRBV27,-,14,TGTGCCAGCAGTTTAAGATCGGGGAGCCAGCCCCAGCATTTT,CASSLRSGSQPQHF
many,TRBJ2-7,TRBV6-1,-,13,TGTGCCAGCAGTCGAACCCACAGGGACGAGCAGTACTTC,CASSRTHRDEQYF
-,TRBJ1-1,TRBV7-8,-,14,TGTGCCAGCAGCTTGTGGGGGGCTATCACTGAAGCTTTCTTT,CASSLWGAITEAFF
many,TRBJ2-7,TRBV6-2/TRBV6-3,-,12,TGTGCCAGTGCAGCGGGCACCTTGGAGCAGTACTTC,CASAAGTLEQYF
-,TRBJ1-2,TRBV5-1,-,15,TGCGCCAGCAGCTTGGGCAGCGCCTTTAACTATGGCTACACCTTC,CASSLGSAFNYGYTF
many,TRBJ2-5,TRBV6-8,-,14,TGTGCCAGCAGTTACCGGGAAACGGGAGAGACCCAGTACTTC,CASSYRETGETQYF
many,TRBJ1-1,TRBV11-1,-,17,TGTGCCAGCAGCTCCACCCCCAGGGTACCTATGAACACTGAAGCTTTCTTT,CASSSTPRVPMNTEAFF
many,TRBJ2-7,TRBV20-1,-,14,TGCAGTGCTAGAGATCCTGGCAGCGTCTACGAGCAGTACTTC,CSARDPGSVYEQYF
-,TRBJ2-7,TRBV5-1,-,12,TGCGCCAGCGGCTGGGAAAGCTACGAGCAGTACTTC,CASGWESYEQYF
many,TRBJ2-7,TRBV20-1,-,14,TGCAGTGCTGACCCGGCCAGACTAGACTACGAGCAGTACTTC,CSADPARLDYEQYF